The 20 T cell receptor beta chains below were found in one sample sequenced in a study of blood T cell repertoires in COVID-19. Data came from immunoSEQ multiplex PCR; TCRdb stores just in-frame clones and leaves some out. Altogether approximately 300,000 clones are present, 90% being singletons, with the ten largest covering approximately 6.5%. Material for sequencing was peripheral blood. The origin of the receptors is a woman between 50 and 59 years old with COVID-19, enrolled during active disease.

The chain is built from TRBV12-5 and TRBJ2-1; TRBD1 is a possible D gene (5 bases). The CDR3 totals 14 residues. CDR1 and CDR2 from the germline V gene are LGHNT and FRNRAP. The germline V and J ends were trimmed by 3 bases and 4 bases, with 10 bases remaining between them. The CDR3 bases are TGTGCTAGTGGTTTCTCAGGGATTTACAATGAGCAGTTCTTC. Protein: CASGFSGIYNEQFF.

The chain combines TRBV10-2 with TRBJ2-3, with 7 bases fitting TRBD2. Trimming cost V 0 bases and J 4 bases; bases outside gene matches: 13. Per the germline V gene, CDR1 is WSHSY and CDR2 is SAAADI. The length of the CDR3 is 18 residues. CDR3 in amino acids: CASSESIIVGGPSDTQYF. The CDR3 nucleotides read TGCGCCAGCAGTGAGTCGATAATAGTGGGAGGGCCTTCAGATACGCAGTATTTT.

The chain links TRBV11-3 to TRBJ2-7; D ambiguous. Germline loops: CDR1 SGHNT, CDR2 YENEEA. V lost 4 bases to trimming and J lost 3 bases, with 4 bases between them. CDR3 length equals 11 residues. The CDR3 loop is CASSSFYEQYF. The CDR3 DNA follows: TGTGCCAGCAGCTCGTTCTACGAGCAGTACTTC.

The J gene is TRBJ2-1, the V gene TRBV27; TRBD2 aligns across 11 bases. Trimming removed 7 bases from V and 4 bases from J; junction bases left unmatched: 15. CDR1 is MNHEY and CDR2 is SMNVEV in the germline V gene (reference sequence). This CDR3 has 18 residues. For the CDR3, the DNA is TGTGCCAGCACCCCCTGGGGGAAAACTAGCGGGGGTTACAATGAGCAGTTCTTC. Translation: CASTPWGKTSGGYNEQFF.

CDR3 bases: TGTGCCAGCAGTTTACCTTACAATGAGCAGTTCTTC. As protein: CASSLPYNEQFF. V is TRBV28 and J is TRBJ2-1, with D unresolved. The CDR3 runs to 12 residues. Per the germline V gene, CDR1 is MDHEN and CDR2 is SYDVKM. The V and J ends lost 2 bases and 4 bases respectively, with 3 bases between them.

The chain has TRBV6-5 and TRBJ1-2; D is uncertain. Trimming removed 5 bases from V and 7 bases from J, with 14 bases in between. This CDR3 spans 13 amino acids. Germline lookup yields CDR1 MNHEY and CDR2 SVGAGI. DNA for the CDR3: TGTGCCAGCAGTCGAGGGAAAGGAGTTGGCTACACCTTC. This encodes CASSRGKGVGYTF.

This CDR3 reads CAWSQGAYEQYF. CDR3 coding DNA: TGTGCCTGGAGTCAGGGGGCGTACGAGCAGTACTTC. V and J are TRBV30 and TRBJ2-7; 8 bases line up with TRBD1. CDR3 size: 12 residues. Germline CDR1 is GTSNPN and CDR2 is SVGIG (reference sequence). After removal of 2 bases from V and 4 bases from J, the junction contained 1 base not matched to a gene.

V gene TRBV28 combines with J gene TRBJ1-4, with 9 bases that match TRBD1. The germline V gene encodes CDR1 MDHEN and CDR2 SYDVKM. J lost 8 bases, V lost 6 bases, and 7 bases had no gene match. The CDR3 has 14 residues. The CDR3 bases are TGTGCCAGCAGACCACAGGGGGCTGGCGAAAAACTGTTTTTT. It yields the protein CASRPQGAGEKLFF.

This rearrangement joins TRBV24-1 to TRBJ2-3; 7 bases fit TRBD1. Looked up from germline, CDR1 is KGHDR and CDR2 is SFDVKD. CDR3 length: 13 amino acids. V lost 7 bases, J lost 7 bases, and 7 bases stayed unmatched. CDR3 loop: CATRTTGVNTQYF. The CDR3 DNA sequence: TGTGCCACCAGGACTACAGGGGTTAATACGCAGTATTTT.

The V gene is TRBV10-3, the J gene TRBJ1-1; TRBD1 is a possible D gene (5 bases). Trimming stripped 8 bases from V and 0 bases from J, with 10 bases between. CDR1 is ENHRY, CDR2 SYGVKD, per germline. The CDR3 has 13 amino acids. CDR3 loop: CAIDQGLNTEAFF. Written as DNA, the CDR3 is TGTGCCATCGATCAGGGTCTGAACACTGAAGCTTTCTTT.

The CDR3 here is CASSATGVPFTQYF. CDR3 bases: TGTGCCAGTAGTGCGACTGGAGTCCCATTTACGCAGTATTTT. This chain joins TRBV19 and TRBJ2-3; D remains unclear. The CDR3 is 14 amino acids. The V and J ends lost 5 bases and 8 bases respectively, with 17 bases between them. CDR1 is LNHDA, CDR2 SQIVND, per germline (reference sequence).

The chain carries TRBV18 and TRBJ1-1; D gene unclear. In germline, CDR1 is KGHSH, CDR2 LQKENI. The V end was cut by 6 bases, the J end by 4 bases, with 21 bases between. The CDR3 totals 16 residues. CDR3 sequence reads: CASSNYRVNGGTEAFF. The CDR3 bases are TGTGCCAGCTCGAACTACCGAGTGAACGGAGGCACTGAAGCTTTCTTT.

V gene TRBV7-3 combines with J gene TRBJ2-3, with unresolved D. The CDR3 spans 13 residues. The V and J ends lost 7 bases and 3 bases respectively, with 11 bases between them. CDR1 SGHTA and CDR2 FQGTGA come from the germline V gene. The CDR3 loop is CASNQRPTDTQYF. Written as DNA, the CDR3 is TGTGCCAGCAACCAGCGCCCTACAGATACGCAGTATTTT.

The chain has TRBV6-4 and TRBJ2-1; 8 bases line up with TRBD1. Germline trimming cut 5 bases from V and 8 bases from J; bases unmatched to any gene: 11. Germline CDR1 reads MRHNA; CDR2 reads SNTAGT. The CDR3 has 15 residues. This CDR3 is CASSPTDRVVDEQFF. CDR3 sequence (DNA): TGTGCCAGCAGTCCTACGGACAGGGTGGTCGATGAGCAGTTCTTC.

The chain is built from TRBV4-3 and TRBJ2-2; TRBD2 agrees at 8 bases. The CDR3 spans 18 residues. V shed 0 bases and J 5 bases; nucleotides not matched to a gene: 11. Germline V CDR1 and CDR2: LGHNA, YSLEER. CDR3 loop: CASSQEVGLAGSTGELFF. CDR3 nucleotide sequence: TGCGCCAGCAGCCAAGAAGTAGGCCTAGCGGGCTCGACCGGGGAGCTGTTTTTT.

The CDR3 is CSVQGGEMRVTEAFF. CDR3 DNA: TGCAGCGTTCAGGGGGGTGAGATGAGGGTCACTGAAGCTTTCTTT. The chain is built from TRBV29-1 and TRBJ1-1, with TRBD1 identical over 7 bases. V lost 5 bases to trimming and J lost 4 bases; unmatched junction nucleotides: 13. The length of the CDR3 is 15 residues. From germline, CDR1 is SQVTM and CDR2 ANQGSEA.

The V call is TRBV24-1, the J call TRBJ2-1; the match to TRBD2 covers 10 bases. Germline CDR1 is KGHDR and CDR2 is SFDVKD. V lost 7 bases to trimming and J lost 7 bases; unmatched junction nucleotides: 12. This CDR3 region has 16 residues. The CDR3 DNA is TGTGCCACCAGCCTCTCTAGCGGGAGTAGAATGAATGAGCAGTTCTTC. Its protein product is CATSLSSGSRMNEQFF.

The rearrangement joins TRBV7-2 to TRBJ2-3; 8 nucleotides line up with TRBD1. CDR1 is SGHTA and CDR2 is FQGNSA in the germline V gene. V shed 3 bases and J 4 bases; nucleotides not matched to a gene: 6. The CDR3 totals 15 residues. Here the CDR3 DNA reads TGTGCCAGCAGCTTGTTCGGGACAGGTGCAGATACGCAGTATTTT. Translation gives CASSLFGTGADTQYF.

The chain joins TRBV6-2 or TRBV6-3 to TRBJ2-2; a possible D gene is TRBD1 (5 bases). CDR3 size: 15 residues. CDR1 is MNHEY and CDR2 is SVGEGT in the germline V gene. Trimming pared 4 bases from V and 9 bases from J, leaving 18 bases between. Here the CDR3 DNA reads TGTGCCAGCAGTTCCGACAGTCACGCCCCCCGGGAGCTGTTTTTT. It yields the protein CASSSDSHAPRELFF.

The chain combines TRBV25-1 with TRBJ2-7; 10 bases agree with TRBD2. CDR1 is MGHDK, CDR2 SYGVNS, per germline. This CDR3 has 14 amino acids. V dropped 7 bases and J dropped 4; count of bases not matched to a gene: 7. CDR3 sequence: CASTGLADSYEQYF. For the CDR3, the DNA is TGTGCCAGCACCGGACTAGCGGATTCTTACGAGCAGTACTTC.